This TCR beta chain was sequenced in a study of OX40 agonist ivuxolimab in advanced cancers. Study context: Ivuxolimab, an antibody acting as an agonist of OX40 (CD134), was used to treat patients. Antecedent anti-PD-1, anti-PD-L1 or anti-CTLA-4 therapy was permissible, with under 50% having received some.

Broader study findings: Doses of 0.1 to 3.0 mg/kg were accompanied by clonal expansion of CD4+ and CD8+ blood T cells by week 6. Compared with CD4+, CD8+ T cells on average had more expanded clones.

The assay was immunoSEQ multiplex PCR, and TCRdb's table has in-frame clones only and misses some. Of some 41,000 clones in the sample, 85% to 90% were seen once. The CDR3 runs 16 residues. V was shortened by 0 bases and J by 7 bases, with 16 bases between the two germline ends. CDR1 LGHNA and CDR2 YNFKEQ come from the germline V gene. As concerns this clone: Its antigen is unidentified.

The clonotype comes from an adult with an advanced solid tumor such as melanoma, head and neck, liver or kidney cancer. The specimen comprised CD4+ or CD8+ T cells sorted from blood, sampled in a trial of the OX40 agonist ivuxolimab. The J gene is TRBJ2-1, the V gene TRBV4-2, with D perhaps matching TRBD2 (7 bases). CDR3 residues: CASSQEQVGGTNEQFF. CDR3 bases: TGTGCCAGCAGCCAAGAACAGGTGGGGGGGACAAATGAGCAGTTCTTC.